The rows below give T cell receptor beta chains drawn from one sample of a study of blood T cell repertoires in COVID-19. The method was immunoSEQ multiplex PCR; TCRdb's version includes in-frame clones alone and lacks a portion of them. This sample has about 440,000 clones; about 90% occur once, and the top ten carry about 0.63%. The sample was PBMCs or T cells enriched from blood (not recorded which). The receptors come from a man in his late teens or twenties who had recovered from COVID-19. Each CDR3 is given with its conserved first and last residue. A D gene is named only where the DNA matches it firmly. Size values are once, few and many counts, or a class for expanded clones, and some rows have none.

clone_size: NA
j_call: TRBJ1-1
v_call: TRBV5-4
d_call: NA
cdr3_aa: CASSNRQVNTEAFF
cdr3_nt: TGTGCCAGCAGCAATAGACAGGTTAACACTGAAGCTTTCTTT

clone_size: NA
j_call: TRBJ1-5
v_call: TRBV11-2
d_call: NA
cdr3_aa: CASSLGQGNQPQHF
cdr3_nt: TGTGCCAGCAGCTTAGGTCAGGGAAATCAGCCCCAGCATTTT

clone_size: NA
j_call: TRBJ2-7
v_call: TRBV6-5
d_call: TRBD2
cdr3_aa: CASRRTSDYEQYF
cdr3_nt: TGTGCCAGCAGGAGGACTAGCGACTACGAGCAGTACTTC

clone_size: NA
j_call: TRBJ2-7
v_call: TRBV10-1
d_call: NA
cdr3_aa: CASSELPTYEQYF
cdr3_nt: TGCGCCAGCAGTGAGCTACCGACCTACGAGCAGTACTTC

clone_size: NA
j_call: TRBJ1-6
v_call: TRBV27
d_call: TRBD1
cdr3_aa: CASSITGAYNSPLHF
cdr3_nt: TGTGCCAGCAGTATCACAGGGGCCTATAATTCACCCCTCCACTTT

clone_size: NA
j_call: TRBJ2-3
v_call: TRBV27
d_call: NA
cdr3_aa: CASSFLTRPLMDTQYF
cdr3_nt: TGTGCCAGCAGTTTTTTGACTAGACCGTTAATGGATACGCAGTATTTT

clone_size: NA
j_call: TRBJ2-1
v_call: TRBV5-1
d_call: TRBD2
cdr3_aa: CASSPPVSGGIYNEQFF
cdr3_nt: TGCGCCAGCAGCCCTCCCGTGTCGGGGGGGATCTACAATGAGCAGTTCTTC

clone_size: NA
j_call: TRBJ1-1
v_call: TRBV3-1/TRBV3-2
d_call: NA
cdr3_aa: CASSLGGPNTEAFF
cdr3_nt: TGTGCCAGCAGCCTGGGGGGGCCGAACACTGAAGCTTTCTTT

clone_size: NA
j_call: TRBJ1-1
v_call: TRBV27
d_call: NA
cdr3_aa: CASSITGYDTEAFF
cdr3_nt: TGTGCCAGCAGTATCACAGGGTACGACACTGAAGCTTTCTTT

clone_size: NA
j_call: TRBJ1-3
v_call: TRBV2
d_call: NA
cdr3_aa: CASSVGGWNTIYF
cdr3_nt: TGTGCCAGCAGTGTAGGGGGTTGGAACACCATATATTTT

clone_size: NA
j_call: TRBJ1-1
v_call: TRBV12-3/TRBV12-4
d_call: TRBD1
cdr3_aa: CASSFPGQGEAFF
cdr3_nt: TGTGCCAGCAGTTTTCCGGGACAGGGGGAAGCTTTCTTT

clone_size: NA
j_call: TRBJ1-3
v_call: TRBV14
d_call: NA
cdr3_aa: CASSQVTGGAGNTIYF
cdr3_nt: TGTGCCAGCAGCCAAGTGACAGGTGGGGCTGGAAACACCATATATTTT

clone_size: NA
j_call: TRBJ1-6
v_call: TRBV9
d_call: NA
cdr3_aa: CASSVGEGGNSPLHF
cdr3_nt: TGTGCCAGCAGCGTAGGAGAGGGCGGCAATTCACCCCTCCACTTT

clone_size: NA
j_call: TRBJ2-1
v_call: TRBV6-4
d_call: NA
cdr3_aa: CASSDLGRGPNEQFF
cdr3_nt: TGTGCCAGCAGTGATCTGGGGCGGGGGCCCAATGAGCAGTTCTTC

clone_size: once
j_call: TRBJ1-4
v_call: TRBV5-6
d_call: NA
cdr3_aa: CASSRQRNEKLFF
cdr3_nt: TGTGCCAGCTCACGACAGAGGAATGAAAAACTGTTTTTT

clone_size: NA
j_call: TRBJ2-3
v_call: TRBV7-9
d_call: TRBD1
cdr3_aa: CASSLVSGGQGLDF
cdr3_nt: TGTGCCAGCAGCTTAGTCAGTGGGGGACAGGGTCTAGATTTT

clone_size: NA
j_call: TRBJ1-1
v_call: TRBV12-3/TRBV12-4
d_call: NA
cdr3_aa: CASSSLSVEAFF
cdr3_nt: TGTGCCAGCAGTAGTCTGTCAGTTGAAGCTTTCTTT

clone_size: NA
j_call: TRBJ1-1
v_call: TRBV5-1
d_call: TRBD1
cdr3_aa: CASSLQGAPGRSTEAFF
cdr3_nt: TGCGCCAGCAGCTTACAGGGGGCGCCGGGTAGAAGCACTGAAGCTTTCTTT

clone_size: NA
j_call: TRBJ1-2
v_call: TRBV5-1
d_call: TRBD1
cdr3_aa: CASSLGQGTILYGYTF
cdr3_nt: TGCGCCAGCAGCTTGGGACAGGGGACCATACTCTATGGCTACACCTTC

clone_size: NA
j_call: TRBJ2-7
v_call: TRBV30
d_call: NA
cdr3_aa: CAWSATSYEQYF
cdr3_nt: TGTGCCTGGAGTGCTACTAGTTACGAGCAGTACTTC

clone_size: once
j_call: TRBJ1-6
v_call: TRBV6-4
d_call: NA
cdr3_aa: CASSSSGVGNSPLHF
cdr3_nt: TGTGCCAGCAGTTCCTCCGGGGTGGGCAATTCACCCCTCCACTTT

clone_size: NA
j_call: TRBJ2-3
v_call: TRBV20-1
d_call: TRBD1
cdr3_aa: CSASSLDRAFSDTQYF
cdr3_nt: TGCAGTGCTAGTTCCCTTGACAGGGCCTTCTCGGATACGCAGTATTTT

clone_size: NA
j_call: TRBJ1-2
v_call: TRBV9
d_call: NA
cdr3_aa: CASSPGQRSANYGYTF
cdr3_nt: TGTGCCAGCAGCCCCGGACAAAGGTCAGCTAACTATGGCTACACCTTC

clone_size: NA
j_call: TRBJ1-2
v_call: TRBV5-1
d_call: TRBD1
cdr3_aa: CASSAGQLYGYTF
cdr3_nt: TGCGCCAGCAGCGCGGGACAGTTGTATGGCTACACCTTC

clone_size: once
j_call: TRBJ2-1
v_call: TRBV27
d_call: NA
cdr3_aa: CASSLGRDSYNEQFF
cdr3_nt: TGTGCCAGCAGTTTAGGTCGGGACTCCTACAATGAGCAGTTCTTC

clone_size: NA
j_call: TRBJ1-2
v_call: TRBV18
d_call: TRBD1
cdr3_aa: CASSLGTGARNYGYTF
cdr3_nt: TGTGCCAGCTCACTCGGGACAGGGGCCAGGAACTATGGCTACACCTTC

clone_size: NA
j_call: TRBJ1-2
v_call: TRBV12-5
d_call: TRBD1
cdr3_aa: CASGLGTGVEVYGYTF
cdr3_nt: TGTGCTAGTGGTTTGGGTACAGGGGTCGAGGTCTATGGCTACACCTTC

clone_size: NA
j_call: TRBJ2-5
v_call: TRBV5-8
d_call: TRBD2
cdr3_aa: CASSWGPGTSGRRLETQYF
cdr3_nt: TGTGCCAGCAGCTGGGGACCCGGGACTAGCGGGAGAAGGTTGGAGACCCAGTACTTC

clone_size: NA
j_call: TRBJ2-5
v_call: TRBV18
d_call: TRBD1
cdr3_aa: CASSPTGNAETQYF
cdr3_nt: TGTGCCAGCTCACCGACAGGGAATGCAGAGACCCAGTACTTC

clone_size: NA
j_call: TRBJ1-1
v_call: TRBV9
d_call: TRBD1
cdr3_aa: CASSGRQGYTEAFF
cdr3_nt: TGTGCCAGCAGCGGGCGACAGGGGTACACTGAAGCTTTCTTT

clone_size: NA
j_call: TRBJ1-5
v_call: TRBV7-8
d_call: TRBD1
cdr3_aa: CASSLGRDRGRPQHF
cdr3_nt: TGTGCCAGCAGCTTAGGCAGGGACAGGGGTAGGCCCCAGCATTTT

clone_size: once
j_call: TRBJ2-2
v_call: TRBV7-3
d_call: TRBD2
cdr3_aa: CASSPFNHRGGGGELFF
cdr3_nt: TGTGCCAGCAGCCCCTTCAACCACCGGGGGGGTGGCGGGGAGCTGTTTTTT

clone_size: once
j_call: TRBJ1-4
v_call: TRBV28
d_call: NA
cdr3_aa: CASSLGGTNEKLFF
cdr3_nt: TGTGCCAGCAGTTTAGGAGGAACTAATGAAAAACTGTTTTTT

clone_size: once
j_call: TRBJ1-1
v_call: TRBV2
d_call: TRBD1
cdr3_aa: CASSEAQGAGMNTEAFF
cdr3_nt: TGTGCCAGCAGTGAAGCGCAGGGGGCGGGTATGAACACTGAAGCTTTCTTT

clone_size: NA
j_call: TRBJ2-3
v_call: TRBV9
d_call: TRBD2
cdr3_aa: CASSGTSGVSTDTQYF
cdr3_nt: TGTGCCAGCAGCGGTACTAGCGGGGTTTCCACAGATACGCAGTATTTT

clone_size: NA
j_call: TRBJ2-7
v_call: TRBV11-2
d_call: TRBD2
cdr3_aa: CASSFGLAGTYEQYF
cdr3_nt: TGTGCCAGCAGCTTCGGTTTAGCGGGAACCTACGAGCAGTACTTC

clone_size: NA
j_call: TRBJ1-4
v_call: TRBV2
d_call: NA
cdr3_aa: CASSEGQAGEKLFF
cdr3_nt: TGTGCCAGCAGTGAAGGACAGGCAGGGGAAAAACTGTTTTTT

clone_size: NA
j_call: TRBJ2-2
v_call: TRBV7-3
d_call: NA
cdr3_aa: CASSPGTFTGELFF
cdr3_nt: TGTGCCAGCAGCCCGGGGACTTTCACCGGGGAGCTGTTTTTT

clone_size: NA
j_call: TRBJ2-6
v_call: TRBV11-2
d_call: NA
cdr3_aa: CASSSGAYGANVLTF
cdr3_nt: TGTGCCAGCAGCTCAGGGGCTTACGGGGCCAACGTCCTGACTTTC

clone_size: NA
j_call: TRBJ2-1
v_call: TRBV7-9
d_call: TRBD1
cdr3_aa: CASSPRDRLYNEQFF
cdr3_nt: TGTGCCAGCAGCCCTAGGGACAGATTATACAATGAGCAGTTCTTC

clone_size: NA
j_call: TRBJ1-1
v_call: TRBV15
d_call: NA
cdr3_aa: CATSRGTVNTEAFF
cdr3_nt: TGTGCCACCAGCCGGGGGACCGTGAACACTGAAGCTTTCTTT

clone_size: NA
j_call: TRBJ1-3
v_call: TRBV4-1
d_call: TRBD1
cdr3_aa: CASGGGRTAGNTIYF
cdr3_nt: TGCGCCAGCGGAGGGGGCAGAACCGCTGGAAACACCATATATTTT

clone_size: few
j_call: TRBJ1-6
v_call: TRBV5-1
d_call: NA
cdr3_aa: CASSPPRVGSPLHF
cdr3_nt: TGCGCCAGCAGCCCCCCCCGGGTTGGTTCACCCCTCCACTTT

clone_size: NA
j_call: TRBJ1-2
v_call: TRBV12-5
d_call: NA
cdr3_aa: CASGPRTDLGGYTF
cdr3_nt: TGTGCTAGTGGCCCAAGGACAGACTTAGGTGGCTACACCTTC

clone_size: few
j_call: TRBJ2-7
v_call: TRBV6-2/TRBV6-3
d_call: TRBD2
cdr3_aa: CASSSTSGGEAQWYEQYF
cdr3_nt: TGTGCCAGCAGTTCCACTAGCGGGGGCGAGGCGCAGTGGTACGAGCAGTACTTC

clone_size: NA
j_call: TRBJ2-7
v_call: TRBV6-4
d_call: TRBD1
cdr3_aa: CASREFNRGRRAYEQYF
cdr3_nt: TGTGCCAGCAGGGAATTCAACAGGGGGCGTCGCGCCTACGAGCAGTACTTC

clone_size: NA
j_call: TRBJ1-2
v_call: TRBV2
d_call: TRBD1
cdr3_aa: CASSLDRGAFYGYTF
cdr3_nt: TGTGCCAGCAGTTTAGACAGGGGCGCGTTCTATGGCTACACCTTC

clone_size: once
j_call: TRBJ2-7
v_call: TRBV10-3
d_call: NA
cdr3_aa: CAISDNYEQYF
cdr3_nt: TGTGCCATCAGTGACAACTACGAGCAGTACTTC

clone_size: NA
j_call: TRBJ2-1
v_call: TRBV12-5
d_call: TRBD2
cdr3_aa: CASGLPDSTSGGVSSYNEQFF
cdr3_nt: TGTGCTAGTGGTTTGCCAGACAGTACTAGCGGGGGGGTCAGCTCCTACAATGAGCAGTTCTTC